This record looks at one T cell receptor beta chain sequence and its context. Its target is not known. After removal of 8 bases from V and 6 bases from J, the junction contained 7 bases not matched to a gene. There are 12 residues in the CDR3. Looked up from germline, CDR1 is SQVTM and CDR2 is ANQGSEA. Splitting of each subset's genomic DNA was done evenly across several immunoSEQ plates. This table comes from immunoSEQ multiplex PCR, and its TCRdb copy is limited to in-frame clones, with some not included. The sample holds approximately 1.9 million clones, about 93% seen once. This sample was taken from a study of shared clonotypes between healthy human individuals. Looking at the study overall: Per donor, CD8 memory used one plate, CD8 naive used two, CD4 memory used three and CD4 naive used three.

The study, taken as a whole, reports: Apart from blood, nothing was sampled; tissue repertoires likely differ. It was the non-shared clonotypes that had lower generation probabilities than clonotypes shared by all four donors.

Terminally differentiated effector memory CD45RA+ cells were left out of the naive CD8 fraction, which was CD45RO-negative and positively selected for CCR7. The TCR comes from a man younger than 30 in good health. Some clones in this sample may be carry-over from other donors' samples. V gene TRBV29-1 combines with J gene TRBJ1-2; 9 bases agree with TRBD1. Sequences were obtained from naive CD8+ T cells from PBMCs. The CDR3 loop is CSHTGTGNGYTF. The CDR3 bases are TGCAGCCATACCGGGACAGGGAATGGCTACACCTTC. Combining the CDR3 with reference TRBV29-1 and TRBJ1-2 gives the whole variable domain SAVISQKPSRDICQRGTSLTIQCQVDSQVTMMFWYRQQPGQSLTLIATANQGSEATYESGFVIDKFPISRPNLTFSTLTVSNMSPEDSSIYLCSHTGTGNGYTFGSGTRLTVV.